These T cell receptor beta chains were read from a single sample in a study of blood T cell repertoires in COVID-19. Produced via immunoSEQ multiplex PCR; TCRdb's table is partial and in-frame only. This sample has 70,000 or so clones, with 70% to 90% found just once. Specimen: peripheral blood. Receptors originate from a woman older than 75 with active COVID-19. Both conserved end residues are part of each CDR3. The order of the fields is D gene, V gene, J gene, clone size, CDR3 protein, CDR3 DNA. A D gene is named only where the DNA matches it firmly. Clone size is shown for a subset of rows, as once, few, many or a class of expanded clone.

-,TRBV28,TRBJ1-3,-,CASSLGTGRTIYF,TGTGCCAGCAGTTTGGGTACAGGGCGCACCATATATTTT
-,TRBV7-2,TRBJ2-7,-,CASSQTVRAQGQYF,TGTGCCAGCAGTCAGACAGTCCGGGCCCAGGGGCAGTACTTC
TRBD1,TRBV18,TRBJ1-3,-,CASSLAGTGSGNTIYF,TGTGCCAGCTCACTCGCCGGGACAGGCTCTGGAAACACCATATATTTT
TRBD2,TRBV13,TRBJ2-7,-,CASSPDSGRAFEQYF,TGTGCCAGCAGCCCGGATAGCGGGAGGGCCTTCGAGCAGTACTTC
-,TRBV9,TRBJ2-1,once,CASSVAKDMTSLEQFF,TGTGCCAGCAGCGTAGCTAAGGACATGACGTCATTGGAGCAGTTCTTC
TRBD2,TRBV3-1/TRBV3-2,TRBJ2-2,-,CASSRGAGVHTGELFF,TGTGCCAGCAGCCGTGGGGCGGGAGTGCACACCGGGGAGCTGTTTTTT
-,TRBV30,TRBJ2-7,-,CAWSPRTDGEQYF,TGTGCCTGGAGTCCCAGGACTGATGGGGAGCAGTACTTC
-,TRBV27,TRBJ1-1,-,CASSPRRRAGTEAFF,TGTGCCAGCAGCCCCAGAAGGAGGGCGGGCACTGAAGCTTTCTTT
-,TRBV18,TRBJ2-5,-,CASSPGEKETQYF,TGTGCCAGCTCGCCGGGGGAAAAAGAGACCCAGTACTTC
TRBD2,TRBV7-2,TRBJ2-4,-,CASSLELAGVKNIQYF,TGTGCCAGCAGCTTAGAGCTAGCGGGAGTCAAAAACATTCAGTACTTC
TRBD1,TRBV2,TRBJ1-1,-,CASSEDRDTEAFF,TGTGCCAGCAGTGAGGACAGGGACACTGAAGCTTTCTTT
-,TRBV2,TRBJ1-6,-,CASSEVGRFSPLHF,TGTGCCAGCAGTGAAGTTGGTCGGTTTTCCCCCCTCCACTTT
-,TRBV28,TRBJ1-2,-,CASTLLYRGDHTF,TGTGCCAGCACCCTCCTTTATCGGGGGGATCACACCTTC
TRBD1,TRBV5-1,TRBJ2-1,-,CASSWTGGSYNEQFF,TGCGCCAGCAGTTGGACAGGGGGGTCCTACAATGAGCAGTTCTTC
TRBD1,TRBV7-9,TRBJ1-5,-,CASSMTGEQPQHF,TGTGCCAGCAGCATGACAGGGGAACAGCCCCAGCATTTT
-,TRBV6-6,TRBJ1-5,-,CASSYRGNQPQHF,TGTGCCAGCAGTTACAGGGGTAATCAGCCCCAGCATTTT
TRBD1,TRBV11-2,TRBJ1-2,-,CASSPRQGGGYGYTF,TGTGCCAGCAGCCCAAGACAGGGTGGCGGCTATGGCTACACCTTC
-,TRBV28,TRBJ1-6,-,CASSLFTAPPPLHF,TGTGCCAGCAGTTTATTCACAGCCCCGCCGCCCCTCCACTTT
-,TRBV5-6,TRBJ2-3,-,CASSFSWGGTDTQYF,TGTGCCAGCAGCTTCTCGTGGGGAGGCACAGATACGCAGTATTTT
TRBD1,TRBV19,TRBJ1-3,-,CASRGDRARGNTIYF,TGTGCCAGTAGGGGTGACAGGGCGAGAGGAAACACCATATATTTT
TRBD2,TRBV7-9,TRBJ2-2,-,CASSPGTSDTGELFF,TGTGCCAGCAGCCCGGGGACTAGCGACACCGGGGAGCTGTTTTTT
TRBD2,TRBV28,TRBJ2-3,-,CASSLAAFTDTQYF,TGTGCCAGCAGCCTAGCGGCCTTCACAGATACGCAGTATTTT
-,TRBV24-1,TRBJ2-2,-,CATSGPRVPQANTGELFF,TGTGCCACCAGTGGCCCCCGGGTGCCTCAAGCGAACACCGGGGAGCTGTTTTTT
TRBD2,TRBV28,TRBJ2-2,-,CASGLAPPGELFF,TGTGCCAGCGGACTAGCCCCTCCCGGGGAGCTGTTTTTT
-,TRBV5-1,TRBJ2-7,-,CASSSPPGYEQYF,TGCGCCAGCAGCTCTCCTCCCGGCTACGAGCAGTACTTC
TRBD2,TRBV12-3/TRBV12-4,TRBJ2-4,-,CASSLVGGDIQYF,TGTGCCAGCAGTTTAGTCGGGGGGGACATTCAGTACTTC
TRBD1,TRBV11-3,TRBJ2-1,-,CASSSQGATYNEQFF,TGTGCCAGCAGCTCACAGGGGGCAACCTACAATGAGCAGTTCTTC
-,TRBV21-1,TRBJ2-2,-,CASSSISGSCSGELFF,TGTGCCAGCAGCAGCATTAGCGGGAGTTGTAGCGGGGAGCTGTTTTTT
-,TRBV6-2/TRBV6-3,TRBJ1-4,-,CASSYTLRGEKLFF,TGTGCCAGCAGTTACACGTTACGGGGAGAAAAACTGTTTTTT
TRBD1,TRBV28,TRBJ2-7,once,CASSLHSGTGLYEQYF,TGTGCCAGCAGTTTACATTCGGGGACAGGGCTCTACGAGCAGTACTTC
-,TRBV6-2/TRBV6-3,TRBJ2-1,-,CASSTNRGLSYNEQFF,TGTGCCAGCAGTACAAACCGGGGTCTTTCCTACAATGAGCAGTTCTTC
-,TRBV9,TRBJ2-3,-,CASSVLPAAAHTQYF,TGTGCCAGCAGCGTTCTTCCAGCCGCAGCGCATACGCAGTATTTT
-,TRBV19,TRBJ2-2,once,CASRTEGLTGELFF,TGTGCCAGTCGGACGGAGGGATTAACCGGGGAGCTGTTTTTT
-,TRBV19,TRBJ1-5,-,CASSIEGAPYPVQPQHF,TGTGCCAGTAGTATAGAGGGGGCCCCCTATCCCGTACAGCCCCAGCATTTT
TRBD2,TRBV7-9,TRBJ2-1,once,CASSSTGTSTDEQFF,TGTGCCAGCAGCTCGACCGGGACTAGCACTGATGAGCAGTTCTTC
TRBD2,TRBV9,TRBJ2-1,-,CASSVVPLAGSHEQFF,TGTGCCAGCAGCGTAGTTCCCCTAGCGGGTTCTCATGAGCAGTTCTTC
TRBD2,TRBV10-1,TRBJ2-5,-,CAIALAGGPGETQYF,TGCGCCATCGCCTTGGCGGGAGGGCCCGGGGAGACCCAGTACTTC
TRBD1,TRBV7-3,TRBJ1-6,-,CASSLAGTGSSPLHF,TGTGCCAGCAGCTTAGCGGGGACAGGGAGCTCACCCCTCCACTTT
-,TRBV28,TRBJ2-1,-,CASSFGLAFEQFF,TGTGCCAGCAGTTTCGGGCTAGCATTCGAGCAGTTCTTC
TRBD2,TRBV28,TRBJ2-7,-,CASSPQTSGRPLQYF,TGTGCCAGCAGTCCCCAGACTAGCGGGAGGCCTCTGCAGTACTTC
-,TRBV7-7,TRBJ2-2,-,CASSLGGVKSGELFF,TGTGCCAGCAGCTTAGGCGGGGTCAAGAGCGGGGAGCTGTTTTTT
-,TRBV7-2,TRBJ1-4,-,CASSPPGWGVGEKLFF,TGTGCCAGCAGCCCCCCAGGTTGGGGGGTCGGGGAAAAACTGTTTTTT
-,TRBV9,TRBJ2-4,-,CASSGGSKNIQYF,TGTGCCAGCAGCGGAGGGTCCAAAAACATTCAGTACTTC
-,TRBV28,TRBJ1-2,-,CASSPPGFFYGYTF,TGTGCCAGCAGTCCTCCCGGTTTTTTCTATGGCTACACCTTC
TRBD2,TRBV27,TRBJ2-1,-,CASTRAGVFPRGEQFF,TGTGCCAGCACCCGAGCGGGAGTCTTCCCCAGAGGGGAGCAGTTCTTC
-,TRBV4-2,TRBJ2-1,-,CASSQTGKTYNEQFF,TGTGCCAGCAGCCAAACAGGGAAGACCTACAATGAGCAGTTCTTC
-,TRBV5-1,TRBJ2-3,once,CASSSPGTSVRQYF,TGCGCCAGCAGCTCACCCGGGACTTCCGTGAGGCAGTATTTT
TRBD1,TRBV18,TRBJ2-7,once,CASSPRTGYGEQYF,TGTGCCAGCTCACCGAGGACAGGGTATGGGGAGCAGTACTTC